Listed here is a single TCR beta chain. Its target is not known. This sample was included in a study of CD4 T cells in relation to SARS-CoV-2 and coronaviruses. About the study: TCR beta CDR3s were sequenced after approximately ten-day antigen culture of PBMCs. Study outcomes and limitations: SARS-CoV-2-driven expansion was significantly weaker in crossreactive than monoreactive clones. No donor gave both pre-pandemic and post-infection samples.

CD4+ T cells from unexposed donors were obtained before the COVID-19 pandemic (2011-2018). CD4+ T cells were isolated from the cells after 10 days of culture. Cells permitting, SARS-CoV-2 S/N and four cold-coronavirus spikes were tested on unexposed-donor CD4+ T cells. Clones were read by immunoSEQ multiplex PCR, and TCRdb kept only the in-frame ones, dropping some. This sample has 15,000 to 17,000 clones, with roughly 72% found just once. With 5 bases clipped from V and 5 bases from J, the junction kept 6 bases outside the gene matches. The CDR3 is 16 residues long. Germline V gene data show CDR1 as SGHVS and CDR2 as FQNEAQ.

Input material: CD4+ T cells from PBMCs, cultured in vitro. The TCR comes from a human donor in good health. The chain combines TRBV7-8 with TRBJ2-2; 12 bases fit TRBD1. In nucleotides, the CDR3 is TGTGCCAGCAGCCGCGGGACAGGGGGCGTGACCGGGGAGCTGTTTTTT. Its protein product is CASSRGTGGVTGELFF.